A few counts support the clone carrying this T cell receptor beta chain. Its antigen is as yet unknown. This record comes from a study of T cells after yellow fever vaccination. V gave up 2 bases and J gave up 7 bases; unmatched junction bases: 10. The CDR3 spans 17 residues. Study-wide results and limits: The secondary response was weaker, and its peak arrived faster, on day 5 versus 15.

Via MiXCR, TCRdb re-called the 5' RACE reads, giving one row per CDR3 protein. The sample gives roughly 500,000 distinct CDR3 sequences, about 19% of which show up once; 13% to 15% is in the top ten. V usage is TRBV23-1 and J usage is TRBJ2-1, with TRBD2 identical over 11 bases. TRBV23-1 is given ORF status, its function remaining uncertain. Sequenced material: PBMCs, taken 15 days after the yellow fever booster vaccination. The TCR sequence derives from a man aged 30-40 years who received the YFV17D yellow fever vaccine. CDR3 loop: CASSQPTTSGRNNEQFF. The CDR3 region has the DNA TGCGCCAGCAGTCAACCCACAACTAGCGGGAGAAATAATGAGCAGTTCTTC.